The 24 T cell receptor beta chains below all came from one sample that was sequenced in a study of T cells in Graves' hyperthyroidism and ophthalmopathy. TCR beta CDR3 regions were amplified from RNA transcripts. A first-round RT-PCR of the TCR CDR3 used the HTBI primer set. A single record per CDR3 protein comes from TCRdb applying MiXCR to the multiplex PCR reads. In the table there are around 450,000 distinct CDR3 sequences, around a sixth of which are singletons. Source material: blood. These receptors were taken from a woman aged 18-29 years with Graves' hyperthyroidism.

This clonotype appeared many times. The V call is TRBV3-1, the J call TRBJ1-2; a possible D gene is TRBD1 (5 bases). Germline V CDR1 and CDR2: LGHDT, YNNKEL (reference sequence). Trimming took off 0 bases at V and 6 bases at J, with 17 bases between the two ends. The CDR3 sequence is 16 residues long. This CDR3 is CASSQDETALLHGYTF. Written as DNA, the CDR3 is TGTGCCAGCAGCCAAGATGAGACAGCCCTCCTTCATGGCTACACCTTC.

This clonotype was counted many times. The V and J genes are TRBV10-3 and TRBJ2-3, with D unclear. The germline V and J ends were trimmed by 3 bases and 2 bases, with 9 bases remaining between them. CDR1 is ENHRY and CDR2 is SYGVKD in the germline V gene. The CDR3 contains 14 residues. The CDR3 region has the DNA TGTGCCATCAGTGAAACAGCGTACACAGATACGCAGTATTTT. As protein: CAISETAYTDTQYF.

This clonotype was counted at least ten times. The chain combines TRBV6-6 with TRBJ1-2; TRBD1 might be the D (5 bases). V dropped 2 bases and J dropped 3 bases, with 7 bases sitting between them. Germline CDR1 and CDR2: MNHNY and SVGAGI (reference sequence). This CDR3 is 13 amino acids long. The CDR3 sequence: CASSYDRYYGYTF. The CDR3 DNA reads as TGTGCCAGCAGTTACGACAGATACTATGGCTACACCTTC.

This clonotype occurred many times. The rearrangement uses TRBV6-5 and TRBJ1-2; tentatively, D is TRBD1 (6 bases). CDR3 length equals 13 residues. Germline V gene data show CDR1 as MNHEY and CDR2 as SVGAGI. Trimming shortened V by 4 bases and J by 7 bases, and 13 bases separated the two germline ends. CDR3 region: CASSSTGSSGYTF. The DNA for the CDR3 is TGTGCCAGCAGTTCGACAGGCTCCTCTGGCTACACCTTC.

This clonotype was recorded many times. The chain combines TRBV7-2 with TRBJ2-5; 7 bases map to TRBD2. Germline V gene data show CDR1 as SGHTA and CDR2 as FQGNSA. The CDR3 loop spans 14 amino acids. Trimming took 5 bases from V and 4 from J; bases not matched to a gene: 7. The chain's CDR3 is CASSLRTSGETQYF. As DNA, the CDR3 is TGTGCCAGCAGCCTGAGGACTAGTGGAGAGACCCAGTACTTC.

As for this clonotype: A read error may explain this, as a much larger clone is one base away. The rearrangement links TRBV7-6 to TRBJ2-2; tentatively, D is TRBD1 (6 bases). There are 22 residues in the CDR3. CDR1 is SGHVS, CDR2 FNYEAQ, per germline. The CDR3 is CASSFSGSNRDPPFTNTGELLF. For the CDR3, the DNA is TGTGCCAGCAGCTTTTCCGGATCAAACAGGGATCCCCCTTTCACGAACACCGGGGAGCTGCTTTTT. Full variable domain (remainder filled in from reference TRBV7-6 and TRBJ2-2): GAGVSQSPRYKVTKRGQDVALRCDPISGHVSLYWYRQALGQGPEFLTYFNYEAQQDKSGLPNDRFSAERPEGSISTLTIQRTEQRDSAMYRCASSFSGSNRDPPFTNTGELLFGEGSRLTVL.

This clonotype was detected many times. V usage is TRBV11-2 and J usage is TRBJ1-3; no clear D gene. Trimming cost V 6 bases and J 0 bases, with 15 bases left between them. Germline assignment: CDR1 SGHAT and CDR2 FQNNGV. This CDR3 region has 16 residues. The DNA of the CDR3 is TGTGCCAGCAGTCACACCCCTTCAGTCTCTGGAAACACCATATATTTT. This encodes CASSHTPSVSGNTIYF.

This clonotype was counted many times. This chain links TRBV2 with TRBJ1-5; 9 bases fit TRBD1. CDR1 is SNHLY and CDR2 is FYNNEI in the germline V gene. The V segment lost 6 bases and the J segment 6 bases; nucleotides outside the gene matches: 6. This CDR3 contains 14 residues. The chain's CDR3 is CASRLQGAGQPQHF. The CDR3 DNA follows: TGTGCCAGCAGATTACAGGGGGCGGGTCAGCCCCAGCATTTT.

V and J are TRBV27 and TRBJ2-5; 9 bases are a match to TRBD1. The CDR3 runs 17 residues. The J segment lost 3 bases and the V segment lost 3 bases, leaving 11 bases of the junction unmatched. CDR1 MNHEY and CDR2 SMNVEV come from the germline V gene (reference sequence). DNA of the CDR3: TGTGCCAGCAGTTTTTGGGGGGACAGGGAATTGGAAGAGACCCAGTACTTC. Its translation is CASSFWGDRELEETQYF.

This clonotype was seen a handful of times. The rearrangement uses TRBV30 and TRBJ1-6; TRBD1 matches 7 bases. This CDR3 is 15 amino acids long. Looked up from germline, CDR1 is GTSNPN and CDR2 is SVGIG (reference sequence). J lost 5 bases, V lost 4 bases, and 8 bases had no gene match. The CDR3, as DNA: TGTGCCTGGAATTTTCGGGACAGACATAATTCACCCCTCCACTTT. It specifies CAWNFRDRHNSPLHF.

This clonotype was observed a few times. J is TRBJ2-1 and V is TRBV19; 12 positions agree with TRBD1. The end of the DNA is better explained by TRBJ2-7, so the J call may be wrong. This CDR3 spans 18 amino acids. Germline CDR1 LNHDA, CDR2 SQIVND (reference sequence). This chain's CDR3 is CASSPRGQGARSYNEQYF. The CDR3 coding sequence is TGTGCCAGTAGTCCCCGGGGACAGGGGGCAAGGTCCTACAATGAGCAGTACTTC.

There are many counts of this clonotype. The CDR3 protein is CASIPPQSSYEQYF. CDR3 bases: TGTGCCAGCATCCCCCCACAGAGCTCCTACGAGCAGTACTTC. V is TRBV6-1 and J is TRBJ2-7; no clear D. The ends were cut back, 7 bases at V and 0 bases at J, with 13 bases in the middle. This CDR3 is 14 amino acids long. Germline V gene sequence: CDR1 MNHNS, CDR2 SASEGT.

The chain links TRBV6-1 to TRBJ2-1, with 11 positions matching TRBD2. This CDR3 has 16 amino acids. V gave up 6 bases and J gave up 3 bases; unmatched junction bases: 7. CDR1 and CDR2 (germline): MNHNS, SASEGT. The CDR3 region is CASSTSGRAFYNEQFF. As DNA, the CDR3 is TGTGCCAGCAGCACTAGCGGGAGAGCCTTCTACAATGAGCAGTTCTTC.

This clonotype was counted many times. The chain's CDR3 is CASGGGIYNEQFF. The DNA for the CDR3 is TGTGCCAGCGGGGGGGGGATCTACAATGAGCAGTTCTTC. The V gene is TRBV27, the J gene TRBJ2-1; 7 bases line up with TRBD2. Losses at the gene ends were 8 bases for V and 3 bases for J; bases not matched to a gene: 4. Germline CDR1 is MNHEY and CDR2 is SMNVEV (reference sequence). CDR3 length: 13 residues.

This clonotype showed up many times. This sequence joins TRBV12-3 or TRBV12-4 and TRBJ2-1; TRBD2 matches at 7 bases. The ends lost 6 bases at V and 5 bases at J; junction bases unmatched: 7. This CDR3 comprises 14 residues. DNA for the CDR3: TGTGCCAGCAGATCGGGAGGTAGGGACAATGAGCAGTTCTTC. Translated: CASRSGGRDNEQFF.

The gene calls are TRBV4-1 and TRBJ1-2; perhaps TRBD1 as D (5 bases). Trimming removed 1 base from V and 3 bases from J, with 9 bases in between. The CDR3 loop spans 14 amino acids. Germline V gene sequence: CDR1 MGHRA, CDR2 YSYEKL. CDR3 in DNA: TGCGCCAGCAGCCAAGGGGGCAGGGACTATGGCTACACCTTC. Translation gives CASSQGGRDYGYTF.

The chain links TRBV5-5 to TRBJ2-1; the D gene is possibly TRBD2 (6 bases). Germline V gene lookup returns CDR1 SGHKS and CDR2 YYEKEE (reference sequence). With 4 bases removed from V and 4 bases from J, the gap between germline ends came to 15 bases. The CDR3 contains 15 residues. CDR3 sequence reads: CASSGDSAGYNEQFF. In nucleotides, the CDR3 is TGTGCCAGCAGCGGGGACTCGGCGGGATACAATGAGCAGTTCTTC.

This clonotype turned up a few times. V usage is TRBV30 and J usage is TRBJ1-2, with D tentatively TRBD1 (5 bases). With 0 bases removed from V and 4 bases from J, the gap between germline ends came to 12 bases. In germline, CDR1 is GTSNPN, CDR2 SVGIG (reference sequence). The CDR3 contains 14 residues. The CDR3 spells CAWSVSGGGYGYTF. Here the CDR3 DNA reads TGTGCCTGGAGTGTATCGGGGGGTGGCTATGGCTACACCTTC.

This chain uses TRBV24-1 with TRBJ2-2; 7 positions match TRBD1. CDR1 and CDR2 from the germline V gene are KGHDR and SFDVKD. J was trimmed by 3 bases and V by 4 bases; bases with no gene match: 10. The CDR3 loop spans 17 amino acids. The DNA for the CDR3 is TGTGCCACCAGTGAGTCCGCCGGGACAGAATACACCGGGGAGCTGTTTTTT. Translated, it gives CATSESAGTEYTGELFF.

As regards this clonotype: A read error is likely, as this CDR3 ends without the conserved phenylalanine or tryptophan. Here the CDR3 DNA reads TGTGCCAGCAGCCATGACAAAGCGGGGGGGACCTACGAGCAGTACCTC. Translated, it gives CASSHDKAGGTYEQYL. The J gene is TRBJ2-7, the V gene TRBV3-1, with 10 bases fitting TRBD2. CDR3 size: 16 residues. Germline CDR1 and CDR2: LGHDT and YNNKEL (reference sequence). The ends lost 3 bases at V and 2 bases at J; junction bases unmatched: 7.

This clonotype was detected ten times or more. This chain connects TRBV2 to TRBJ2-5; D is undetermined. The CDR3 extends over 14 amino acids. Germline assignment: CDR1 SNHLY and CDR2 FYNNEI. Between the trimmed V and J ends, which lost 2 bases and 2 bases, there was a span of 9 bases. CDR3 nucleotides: TGTGCCAGCAGTGAAAAAAACAGACAAGAGACCCAGTACTTC. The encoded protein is CASSEKNRQETQYF.

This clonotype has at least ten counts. CDR3 sequence: CASRPRGSTGELFF. The DNA for the CDR3 is TGTGCCAGTAGACCTAGAGGGTCCACCGGGGAGCTGTTTTTT. The chain carries TRBV19 and TRBJ2-2; the D gene is possibly TRBD2 (5 bases). The V gene lost 6 bases and the J gene lost 4 bases, with 12 bases spanning the gap. This CDR3 region has 14 residues. Germline V gene lookup returns CDR1 LNHDA and CDR2 SQIVND (reference sequence).

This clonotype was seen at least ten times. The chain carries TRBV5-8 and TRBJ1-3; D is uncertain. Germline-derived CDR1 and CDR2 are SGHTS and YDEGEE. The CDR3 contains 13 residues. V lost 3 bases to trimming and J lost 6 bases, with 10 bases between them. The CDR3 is CASSSWRANTIYF. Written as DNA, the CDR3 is TGTGCCAGCAGCTCCTGGAGGGCAAACACCATATATTTT.

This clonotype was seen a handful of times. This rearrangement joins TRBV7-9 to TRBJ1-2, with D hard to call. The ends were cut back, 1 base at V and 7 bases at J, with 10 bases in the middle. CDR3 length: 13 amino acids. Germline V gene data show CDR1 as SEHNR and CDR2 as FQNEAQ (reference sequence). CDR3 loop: CASSLDGRGGYTF. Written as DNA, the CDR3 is TGTGCCAGCAGCTTAGACGGTCGGGGTGGCTACACCTTC.